A single T cell receptor beta chain is shown here with its context. The sample is drawn from a study of blood T cell repertoires in COVID-19. About the research overall: The origin of the acute and convalescent COVID-19 samples was the United States, Italy and Spain. From T cells, B-cell-depleted T cells, or PBMCs came the material, which was cDNA or gDNA.

Looked up from germline, CDR1 is SGHNT and CDR2 is YYREEE (reference sequence). The germline V and J ends were trimmed by 2 bases and 3 bases, with 6 bases remaining between them. This CDR3 region has 13 residues. Sequenced by immunoSEQ multiplex PCR; TCRdb stores in-frame clones only, minus some. The profile shows around 64,000 clones, 75% to 95% of them singletons. The TCR was taken from a human donor in a cohort sampled during active COVID-19. This chain connects TRBV5-4 to TRBJ2-1, with a possible D match to TRBD2 (5 bases). Sequenced input: peripheral blood. The CDR3 is CASSFRDYNEQFF. CDR3 in DNA: TGTGCCAGCAGCTTCCGGGACTACAATGAGCAGTTCTTC.